Listed below are T cell receptor beta chains from one sample, sequenced in a study of blood T cell repertoires in COVID-19. The data were produced by immunoSEQ multiplex PCR, yet TCRdb's version contains in-frame clones alone and is incomplete. The repertoire holds hundreds of thousands of clones, with about four fifths as singletons. The sequencing sample was made of peripheral blood. The receptors here all came from a woman aged 80 or over with acute or convalescent COVID-19. CDR3s include the opening cysteine and the closing phenylalanine or tryptophan. The order of the fields is CDR3 protein, CDR3 DNA, clone size, V gene, D gene, J gene. D genes are given only for firm matches. Expanded clones are given a class, and other clones once, few, many or no size at all.

CDR3 protein: CASSLAGPGYEQYF; CDR3 DNA: TGTGCCAGCAGTTTGGCGGGGCCAGGATACGAGCAGTACTTC; clone size: once; V gene: TRBV28; D gene: NA; J gene: TRBJ2-7
CDR3 protein: CAWSVTLYNEQFF; CDR3 DNA: TGTGCCTGGAGTGTAACTCTTTACAATGAGCAGTTCTTC; clone size: few; V gene: TRBV30; D gene: NA; J gene: TRBJ2-1
CDR3 protein: CAWSRGRRRDEQFF; CDR3 DNA: TGTGCCTGGAGTAGAGGGAGGCGTAGGGATGAGCAGTTCTTC; clone size: NA; V gene: TRBV30; D gene: NA; J gene: TRBJ2-1
CDR3 protein: CASRGTSGEETQYF; CDR3 DNA: TGCGCCAGCAGAGGGACTAGCGGGGAGGAGACCCAGTACTTC; clone size: NA; V gene: TRBV5-1; D gene: TRBD2; J gene: TRBJ2-5
CDR3 protein: CASSKNREGDEQYF; CDR3 DNA: TGCGCCAGCAGTAAGAACAGGGAGGGTGACGAGCAGTACTTC; clone size: NA; V gene: TRBV5-1; D gene: NA; J gene: TRBJ2-7
CDR3 protein: CASSLAGSGGSYNEQFF; CDR3 DNA: TGTGCCAGCAGCTTAGCGGGGAGCGGGGGCTCTTACAATGAGCAGTTCTTC; clone size: NA; V gene: TRBV7-2; D gene: TRBD2; J gene: TRBJ2-1
CDR3 protein: CASSLLGREVVRDTQYF; CDR3 DNA: TGTGCCAGCAGCCTCCTCGGGCGGGAGGTTGTGAGAGATACGCAGTATTTT; clone size: NA; V gene: TRBV7-3; D gene: TRBD2; J gene: TRBJ2-3
CDR3 protein: CASSSRGGASPLHF; CDR3 DNA: TGTGCCAGCAGCTCCCGGGGGGGTGCTTCACCCCTCCACTTT; clone size: NA; V gene: TRBV7-3; D gene: NA; J gene: TRBJ1-6
CDR3 protein: CASSPMTGLGQQETQYF; CDR3 DNA: TGTGCCAGCTCACCGATGACGGGACTAGGGCAACAAGAGACCCAGTACTTC; clone size: NA; V gene: TRBV18; D gene: TRBD2; J gene: TRBJ2-5
CDR3 protein: CATSSEVNEQFF; CDR3 DNA: TGTGCCACCAGTTCAGAAGTGAATGAGCAGTTCTTC; clone size: few; V gene: TRBV24-1; D gene: NA; J gene: TRBJ2-1
CDR3 protein: CASSQVTGEPNEKLFF; CDR3 DNA: TGTGCCAGCAGCCAAGTAACGGGGGAGCCAAATGAAAAACTGTTTTTT; clone size: NA; V gene: TRBV4-2; D gene: NA; J gene: TRBJ1-4
CDR3 protein: CASSQAGGGPYEQYF; CDR3 DNA: TGCGCCAGCAGCCAAGCTGGCGGGGGGCCGTACGAGCAGTACTTC; clone size: few; V gene: TRBV4-3; D gene: TRBD2; J gene: TRBJ2-7
CDR3 protein: CASSVEGAFSGNTIYF; CDR3 DNA: TGTGCCAGCAGCGTAGAAGGAGCTTTCTCTGGAAACACCATATATTTT; clone size: few; V gene: TRBV9; D gene: NA; J gene: TRBJ1-3
CDR3 protein: CASSGTGSWTEAFF; CDR3 DNA: TGTGCCAGCAGCGGCACAGGGAGTTGGACTGAAGCTTTCTTT; clone size: NA; V gene: TRBV5-4; D gene: NA; J gene: TRBJ1-1
CDR3 protein: CASSQDRVTEAFF; CDR3 DNA: TGTGCCAGCAGCCAAGACAGGGTAACTGAAGCTTTCTTT; clone size: NA; V gene: TRBV3-1/TRBV3-2; D gene: NA; J gene: TRBJ1-1
CDR3 protein: CASSLGLAGVRYEQYF; CDR3 DNA: TGTGCCAGCAGCCTAGGACTAGCGGGGGTACGCTACGAGCAGTACTTC; clone size: few; V gene: TRBV7-2; D gene: TRBD2; J gene: TRBJ2-7
CDR3 protein: CATSETGRNSPLHF; CDR3 DNA: TGTGCCACCAGTGAAACAGGGAGAAATTCACCCCTCCACTTT; clone size: NA; V gene: TRBV15; D gene: NA; J gene: TRBJ1-6
CDR3 protein: CASSLSGGASNSPLHF; CDR3 DNA: TGCGCCAGCAGCTTGTCCGGGGGGGCGTCAAATTCACCCCTCCACTTT; clone size: many; V gene: TRBV5-1; D gene: NA; J gene: TRBJ1-6
CDR3 protein: CASRPGGGELFF; CDR3 DNA: TGTGCCAGCAGACCCGGCGGCGGGGAGCTGTTTTTT; clone size: few; V gene: TRBV6-5; D gene: NA; J gene: TRBJ2-2
CDR3 protein: CASSYGDQPQHF; CDR3 DNA: TGTGCCAGCAGCTACGGAGATCAGCCCCAGCATTTT; clone size: NA; V gene: TRBV7-9; D gene: NA; J gene: TRBJ1-5
CDR3 protein: CASSTLPATGAPTFGYTF; CDR3 DNA: TGTGCCAGTAGTACACTCCCCGCGACAGGTGCACCTACTTTTGGCTACACCTTC; clone size: NA; V gene: TRBV19; D gene: NA; J gene: TRBJ1-2
CDR3 protein: CASSPGTGFNSPLHF; CDR3 DNA: TGTGCCAGCTCACCCGGGACAGGGTTCAATTCACCCCTCCACTTT; clone size: NA; V gene: TRBV18; D gene: TRBD1; J gene: TRBJ1-6
CDR3 protein: CASRRTGVNQPQHF; CDR3 DNA: TGTGCCAGCAGGAGGACAGGTGTAAATCAGCCCCAGCATTTT; clone size: NA; V gene: TRBV28; D gene: TRBD1; J gene: TRBJ1-5
CDR3 protein: CASSIPPKGRGYTF; CDR3 DNA: TGTGCCAGTAGTATACCCCCCAAAGGGAGAGGCTACACCTTC; clone size: NA; V gene: TRBV19; D gene: NA; J gene: TRBJ1-2
CDR3 protein: CASSKSTESSGNTIYF; CDR3 DNA: TGTGCCAGCAGCAAATCGACAGAAAGCTCTGGAAACACCATATATTTT; clone size: NA; V gene: TRBV21-1; D gene: NA; J gene: TRBJ1-3
CDR3 protein: CASSYRQGGAYEQYF; CDR3 DNA: TGTGCCAGCAGTTATCGACAGGGTGGGGCCTACGAGCAGTACTTC; clone size: NA; V gene: TRBV6-5; D gene: TRBD1; J gene: TRBJ2-7
CDR3 protein: CASSPDRNSPLHF; CDR3 DNA: TGTGCCAGCAGCCCAGACAGGAATTCACCCCTCCACTTT; clone size: once; V gene: TRBV11-2; D gene: NA; J gene: TRBJ1-6
CDR3 protein: CASSQARDNEQFF; CDR3 DNA: TGCGCCAGCAGCCAAGCCCGGGACAATGAGCAGTTCTTC; clone size: few; V gene: TRBV4-1; D gene: NA; J gene: TRBJ2-1
CDR3 protein: CASNPTSSGTTPDTQYF; CDR3 DNA: TGCGCCAGCAATCCGACCTCTAGCGGGACGACGCCAGATACGCAGTATTTT; clone size: NA; V gene: TRBV10-1; D gene: TRBD2; J gene: TRBJ2-3
CDR3 protein: CASSPPGAGNTIYF; CDR3 DNA: TGTGCCAGCAGCCCCCCGGGGGCTGGAAACACCATATATTTT; clone size: few; V gene: TRBV25-1; D gene: NA; J gene: TRBJ1-3
CDR3 protein: CASGGAVDTQYF; CDR3 DNA: TGTGCCAGCGGGGGGGCCGTAGATACGCAGTATTTT; clone size: few; V gene: TRBV12-3/TRBV12-4; D gene: NA; J gene: TRBJ2-3
CDR3 protein: CASSSRDYNSPLHF; CDR3 DNA: TGTGCCAGCAGCTCGAGGGACTATAATTCACCCCTCCACTTT; clone size: NA; V gene: TRBV13; D gene: NA; J gene: TRBJ1-6
CDR3 protein: CASSYSSGYSGNTIYF; CDR3 DNA: TGTGCCAGCAGTTACTCGTCGGGATACTCTGGAAACACCATATATTTT; clone size: NA; V gene: TRBV6-5; D gene: NA; J gene: TRBJ1-3
CDR3 protein: CASSLPRGVTGELFF; CDR3 DNA: TGTGCCAGCAGCCTCCCCCGGGGTGTGACCGGGGAGCTGTTTTTT; clone size: once; V gene: TRBV11-1; D gene: NA; J gene: TRBJ2-2
CDR3 protein: CASSPDSYGYTF; CDR3 DNA: TGTGCCAGCAGCCCGGACAGCTATGGCTACACCTTC; clone size: NA; V gene: TRBV7-9; D gene: NA; J gene: TRBJ1-2
CDR3 protein: CASSPGGYEQYF; CDR3 DNA: TGTGCCAGCAGCCCGGGCGGGTACGAGCAGTACTTC; clone size: NA; V gene: TRBV3-1/TRBV3-2; D gene: NA; J gene: TRBJ2-7
CDR3 protein: CASSKGQRGGQPQHF; CDR3 DNA: TGTGCCAGCAGCAAGGGACAGCGAGGGGGGCAGCCCCAGCATTTT; clone size: NA; V gene: TRBV21-1; D gene: NA; J gene: TRBJ1-5
CDR3 protein: CASSRLGANTGELFF; CDR3 DNA: TGTGCCAGCAGCCGCTTAGGGGCGAACACCGGGGAGCTGTTTTTT; clone size: NA; V gene: TRBV7-2; D gene: NA; J gene: TRBJ2-2
CDR3 protein: CASSQERDPSYNEQFF; CDR3 DNA: TGCGCCAGCAGCCAAGAGCGGGACCCCTCCTACAATGAGCAGTTCTTC; clone size: once; V gene: TRBV4-1; D gene: NA; J gene: TRBJ2-1
CDR3 protein: CASSLRRGSSYNEQFF; CDR3 DNA: TGTGCCAGCAGCTTGCGGAGGGGAAGCTCCTACAATGAGCAGTTCTTC; clone size: few; V gene: TRBV5-6; D gene: NA; J gene: TRBJ2-1
CDR3 protein: CASSPWTGNSGNTIYF; CDR3 DNA: TGTGCCAGCAGCCCTTGGACAGGCAACTCTGGAAACACCATATATTTT; clone size: NA; V gene: TRBV7-8; D gene: TRBD1; J gene: TRBJ1-3
CDR3 protein: CASSTSYLRTVNYGYTF; CDR3 DNA: TGTGCCAGTAGTACCTCCTACCTCAGGACAGTTAACTATGGCTACACCTTC; clone size: NA; V gene: TRBV19; D gene: NA; J gene: TRBJ1-2
CDR3 protein: CASSLVAVVTSGNTIYF; CDR3 DNA: TGTGCCAGCAGCTTAGTTGCGGTTGTCACCTCTGGAAACACCATATATTTT; clone size: NA; V gene: TRBV7-9; D gene: NA; J gene: TRBJ1-3
CDR3 protein: CASSFTGDSSTDTQYF; CDR3 DNA: TGTGCCAGCAGCTTTACAGGGGATTCTAGCACAGATACGCAGTATTTT; clone size: NA; V gene: TRBV11-3; D gene: TRBD1; J gene: TRBJ2-3
CDR3 protein: CASRSGGAPSTEAFF; CDR3 DNA: TGTGCCAGCAGGTCGGGGGGCGCGCCTTCGACTGAAGCTTTCTTT; clone size: NA; V gene: TRBV7-9; D gene: NA; J gene: TRBJ1-1